This T cell receptor beta chain was identified in a study of blood T cells in healthy people across ages (dated by TCRdb to between 2015 and 2016). With regard to the full study: In model experiments, roughly one uniquely barcoded TCR beta cDNA molecule per two T cells was captured by template switching. Two additional independent replicas of 1 million unique cDNA reads from the same blood draw were analyzed for two donors (one aged 18 to 30 and one aged 80 or older). The donors were divided into four age groups: young (average around 16 years), middle-aged (about 40), aged (approximately 62) and long-lived (82). To avoid experimental bias, donors of different ages were distributed randomly across sequencing lanes. Age-related changes in TCR beta repertoire diversity were measured in the study by deep sequencing normalized with unique cDNA molecular identifiers.

The 39 donors, aged roughly 6 to 95 years, were systemically healthy Caucasian individuals from Russia. About 10 milliliters of peripheral blood were collected from each donor into EDTA-treated Vacutainer tubes. PBMCs were isolated by Ficoll-Paque density-gradient centrifugation, with at least 7 million obtained per sample. Trizol reagent was used to extract total RNA from PBMCs, with at least 5.5 micrograms per sample. Naive CD45RAhigh/CD27high T cell percentages were measured by flow cytometry on a PBMC aliquot from every donor. Overall study outcomes, separate from this receptor: The percentage of naive T cells measured by flow cytometry correlated strongly with observed TCR beta diversity. Observed TCR beta diversity per million T cells fell roughly linearly with age, and a significant reduction was already apparent by age around 44. The long-lived group showed more naive CD4+ T cells, fewer expanded clones and increased TCR diversity than the aged group, suggesting age selection. Estimates of total diversity based on one million sequenced T cells were regarded as lower bounds and as underestimates. Bulk unsorted PBMC profiling prevented conclusive comparison of naive and antigen-experienced compartments. Donor CMV infection status was unknown, potentially confounding age-related changes in expanded clonotypes.

Receptors were amplified or captured by 5' RACE. Sequenced using an Illumina HiSeq 2500. The second PCR ran for roughly 7 to 12 cycles and used a J-beta primer mix along with a sample-barcoded 5' primer. Each TCR beta cDNA molecule received a unique molecular identifier from a template-switch 5' adaptor carrying 12 random nucleotides. Each sample yielded at least 3 million CDR3-containing paired-end reads. The Mint cDNA synthesis kit, primed by a TRBC-specific oligonucleotide, was used to synthesize first-strand cDNA from all RNA. Following uracil-DNA glycosylase treatment, a first 18-cycle PCR with universal primers M1SS and BC2_uni_R was performed on all cDNA. The original methods were these. For normalization, 1 million high-quality reads were randomly selected from each sample, with every read carrying a distinct molecular identifier. Instead of being binned into consensus sequences, reads with shared molecular identifiers were discarded. MiTCR, with a Q25 quality threshold and the strictest error-elimination algorithm, was used for CDR3 identification, clonotype clustering and error correction. Lower-bound total TCR beta diversity was estimated with a nonparametric unseen species model using Euler transformation. The public reads were reanalyzed by TCRdb: fastp trimming at Q25, MiXCR alignment, in-frame beta chains only. CDR3 protein duplicates are merged, each entry listing the most common genes and DNA. The V and J calls and clone size are TCRdb's, not the authors'. The sample table records over a million distinct CDR3 sequences; approximately 59% of these occur just once. The biggest ten clones account for 5% to 7% of the sample.

This clonotype was picked up a small number of times. Its antigen target is currently unknown. No base qualities exist here, and no much larger clone lies one base off it. Sample: blood. This TCR was recovered from a young man in good health.

The bases are TGCGCCAGCAGCCAAGACGCGACAGCTAATGAAAAACTGTTTTTT. Protein translation: CASSQDATANEKLFF. The chain employs TRBV4-3 and TRBJ1-4, and the D gene may be TRBD1, 5 bases matching. CDR1 is given as LGHNA and CDR2 as YSLEER, both from the germline V gene. V loses 0 bases of germline sequence and J loses 3 bases, and the interval between the two ends is 8 bases. The CDR3 runs 15 residues from the cysteine to the phenylalanine. Only the CDR3 DNA stays, 45 bases, in frame from base 1.